These T cell receptor beta chains were read from a single sample in a study of T cell responses to AZD1222 COVID-19 vaccine. Produced via immunoSEQ multiplex PCR; TCRdb's table is partial and in-frame only. The sample has 140,000 to 150,000 clones; 80% to 90% are singletons. The material was peripheral blood, obtained on day 0 of AZD1222 vaccination. The receptor set was obtained from an adult in good health. Each CDR3 is given with its conserved first and last residue. The D gene is left open where the match is weak. The listing skips clone size in some rows; elsewhere it reads once, few, many or a size class.

v_gene	abundance	j_gene	d_gene	CDR3aa	CDR3nt
TRBV28	NA	TRBJ1-2	TRBD1	CASRMGQGGSYGYTF	TGTGCCAGCAGGATGGGACAGGGTGGAAGCTATGGCTACACCTTC
TRBV2	once	TRBJ1-5	NA	CASSERGRTALSGFNQPQHF	TGTGCCAGCAGTGAACGCGGGCGGACAGCACTTAGCGGATTCAATCAGCCCCAGCATTTT
TRBV4-1	few	TRBJ2-6	NA	CASSHGRGLGANVLTF	TGCGCCAGCAGCCACGGACGGGGCCTAGGGGCCAACGTCCTGACTTTC
TRBV5-5	NA	TRBJ1-6	NA	CASSLSGDNSPLHF	TGTGCCAGCAGCTTGTCAGGGGACAATTCACCCCTCCACTTT
TRBV5-7	NA	TRBJ2-3	NA	CASSLWPRTQYF	TGTGCCAGCAGTTTGTGGCCCCGGACGCAGTATTTT
TRBV7-2	NA	TRBJ1-4	TRBD1	CASSSGQATKLFF	TGTGCCAGCAGCTCGGGACAGGCAACAAAACTGTTTTTT
TRBV9	NA	TRBJ2-1	TRBD2	CASSAGLDYPEQFF	TGTGCCAGCAGCGCGGGACTAGACTACCCAGAGCAGTTCTTC
TRBV10-1	NA	TRBJ2-3	NA	CASSDVVGQGTDTQYF	TGTGCCAGCAGCGATGTTGTGGGTCAAGGCACAGATACGCAGTATTTT
TRBV18	NA	TRBJ2-5	NA	CASSPPGRETQYF	TGTGCCAGCTCACCACCTGGTAGAGAGACCCAGTACTTC
TRBV30	NA	TRBJ1-5	NA	CAWSVGVYQPQHF	TGTGCCTGGAGTGTAGGGGTATATCAGCCCCAGCATTTT
TRBV24-1	NA	TRBJ1-2	TRBD1	CATSVGQDYGYTF	TGTGCCACCAGTGTGGGACAGGACTATGGCTACACCTTC
TRBV11-1	NA	TRBJ2-1	TRBD1	CASSARQGARNEQFF	TGTGCCAGCAGCGCTAGACAGGGGGCGCGTAATGAGCAGTTCTTC
TRBV3-1/TRBV3-2	NA	TRBJ1-1	NA	CASGAGRTEAFF	TGTGCCAGCGGAGCGGGGAGGACTGAAGCTTTCTTT
TRBV18	NA	TRBJ2-1	NA	CASSRAGRYNEQFF	TGTGCCAGCTCACGGGCAGGGAGGTACAATGAGCAGTTCTTC
TRBV19	once	TRBJ2-3	NA	CASSTTVITRQYF	TGTGCCAGTAGCACGACTGTTATCACGAGGCAGTATTTT
TRBV9	NA	TRBJ2-2	TRBD2	CASSVLAGGPGELFF	TGTGCCAGCAGCGTTCTGGCGGGAGGGCCCGGGGAGCTGTTTTTT
TRBV15	NA	TRBJ2-1	TRBD2	CATSRQRSRTSDSYNEQFF	TGTGCCACCAGCAGGCAGAGATCTCGGACTAGCGACTCCTACAATGAGCAGTTCTTC
TRBV19	NA	TRBJ1-2	NA	CASSYRTRSNYGYTF	TGTGCCAGTAGCTATAGGACACGATCTAACTATGGCTACACCTTC
TRBV4-1	NA	TRBJ2-7	NA	CASSQDIVTAYEQYF	TGCGCCAGCAGCCAAGATATAGTCACAGCCTACGAGCAGTACTTC
TRBV7-9	once	TRBJ1-6	TRBD1	CASSLRQGSISPLHF	TGTGCCAGCAGCCTCCGACAGGGAAGTATATCACCCCTCCACTTT
TRBV20-1	NA	TRBJ2-1	TRBD2	CSASDLTKTSGSQFF	TGCAGTGCTAGTGACCTGACCAAGACTAGCGGGTCGCAGTTCTTC
TRBV27	NA	TRBJ1-3	NA	CASSLTGFRNTIYF	TGTGCCAGCAGTTTAACAGGGTTTCGAAACACCATATATTTT
TRBV3-1/TRBV3-2	NA	TRBJ1-4	TRBD1	CASSQDKTGNEKLFF	TGTGCCAGCAGCCAAGATAAGACAGGGAATGAAAAACTGTTTTTT
TRBV27	NA	TRBJ2-7	TRBD1	CASSRQGVHEQYF	TGTGCCAGCAGCCGACAGGGGGTCCACGAGCAGTACTTC
TRBV29-1	NA	TRBJ2-1	TRBD1	CSGKGQGSREQFF	TGCAGCGGAAAGGGACAGGGCAGTCGGGAGCAGTTCTTC
TRBV12-3/TRBV12-4	few	TRBJ2-2	TRBD2	CAGLGFTGELFF	TGTGCCGGACTAGGGTTCACCGGGGAGCTGTTTTTT
TRBV28	NA	TRBJ2-1	NA	CASSLRSEWGYNNEQFF	TGTGCCAGCAGTCTACGGTCTGAATGGGGGTACAACAATGAGCAGTTCTTC
TRBV28	NA	TRBJ2-3	TRBD1	CASSLGTGGFVDTQYF	TGTGCCAGCAGTCTCGGGACAGGGGGGTTCGTCGATACGCAGTATTTT
TRBV7-2	once	TRBJ2-5	TRBD2	CASSLGPSGRETQYF	TGTGCCAGCAGCTTAGGTCCTAGCGGGAGGGAGACCCAGTACTTC
TRBV3-1/TRBV3-2	NA	TRBJ2-5	TRBD1	CASSQVREDRGQETQYF	TGTGCCAGCAGCCAAGTACGTGAAGACAGGGGGCAAGAGACCCAGTACTTC
TRBV6-2/TRBV6-3	NA	TRBJ2-2	NA	CASSRLVTSGELFF	TGTGCCAGCAGCCGACTAGTAACTTCCGGGGAGCTGTTTTTT
TRBV19	once	TRBJ1-1	NA	CASKRMNTEAFF	TGTGCCAGTAAAAGGATGAACACTGAAGCTTTCTTT
TRBV5-1	NA	TRBJ2-3	NA	CASSFPVTDTQYF	TGCGCCAGCAGCTTTCCAGTCACAGATACGCAGTATTTT
TRBV2	medium-sized	TRBJ2-3	NA	CASSPGTDTQYF	TGTGCCAGCAGCCCCGGCACAGATACGCAGTATTTT
TRBV6-2/TRBV6-3	NA	TRBJ2-4	TRBD2	CASSYKLAAKNIQYF	TGTGCCAGCAGTTACAAACTAGCGGCCAAAAACATTCAGTACTTC
TRBV5-1	NA	TRBJ2-7	NA	CASSLAGSSYEQYF	TGCGCCAGCAGCTTGGCAGGGAGCTCCTACGAGCAGTACTTC
TRBV4-3	NA	TRBJ1-5	NA	CASSQGLDQPQHF	TGCGCCAGCAGCCAAGGGTTAGATCAGCCCCAGCATTTT
TRBV2	NA	TRBJ1-6	NA	CASNGGSGDSPLHF	TGTGCCAGCAATGGGGGCAGCGGTGATTCACCCCTCCACTTT
TRBV5-1	NA	TRBJ2-1	TRBD2	CASSKPRSGRDPDNEQFF	TGCGCCAGCAGCAAACCTCGTAGCGGGAGAGACCCGGACAATGAGCAGTTCTTC
TRBV19	NA	TRBJ1-5	TRBD1	CASSPGGDQPQHF	TGTGCCAGTAGTCCAGGGGGCGATCAGCCCCAGCATTTT
TRBV5-1	NA	TRBJ2-2	TRBD2	CASSLGATSGNTGELFF	TGCGCCAGCAGCTTGGGCGCGACTAGCGGAAACACCGGGGAGCTGTTTTTT
TRBV2	few	TRBJ2-7	TRBD1	CASKITGGLNEQYF	TGTGCCAGCAAAATCACAGGGGGCCTGAACGAGCAGTACTTC
TRBV15	NA	TRBJ1-4	NA	CATSRGGREATNEKLFF	TGTGCCACCAGCAGGGGGGGCCGGGAGGCAACTAATGAAAAACTGTTTTTT
TRBV20-1	few	TRBJ2-7	NA	CSASRGSDYEQYF	TGCAGTGCTAGTCGGGGTTCTGACTACGAGCAGTACTTC
TRBV4-1	NA	TRBJ2-5	TRBD2	CASSQVGRAAQYF	TGCGCCAGCAGCCAAGTCGGGAGGGCAGCCCAGTACTTC
TRBV3-1/TRBV3-2	NA	TRBJ2-1	TRBD2	CASSQLAGDEQFF	TGTGCCAGCAGCCAACTAGCGGGTGATGAGCAGTTCTTC
TRBV9	NA	TRBJ2-2	NA	CASSPIPGSTGELFF	TGTGCCAGCAGCCCAATACCGGGGTCCACCGGGGAGCTGTTTTTT
TRBV6-2/TRBV6-3	NA	TRBJ1-5	NA	CASSYVGATGQPQHF	TGTGCCAGCAGTTACGTTGGAGCCACGGGTCAGCCCCAGCATTTT
TRBV7-2	NA	TRBJ1-1	NA	CASRTATNTEAFF	TGTGCCAGCAGGACCGCTACGAACACTGAAGCTTTCTTT
TRBV18	NA	TRBJ1-4	TRBD1	CASSPQGGHNEKLFF	TGTGCCAGCTCACCTCAGGGGGGGCACAATGAAAAACTGTTTTTT
TRBV5-1	once	TRBJ2-5	NA	CASSSPEVGQETQYF	TGCGCCAGCAGCTCGCCGGAAGTTGGCCAAGAGACCCAGTACTTC
TRBV5-6	NA	TRBJ2-7	TRBD2	CASSFYGTSGTPYSYEQYF	TGTGCCAGCAGCTTCTACGGGACTAGCGGGACACCGTACTCCTACGAGCAGTACTTC
TRBV11-2	NA	TRBJ2-3	NA	CASSIEGWGTDTQYF	TGTGCCAGCAGCATTGAGGGATGGGGCACAGATACGCAGTATTTT